The sequence of this T cell receptor (beta chain) was determined in a study of blood T cell repertoires in COVID-19. The CDR3 is made up of 14 amino acids. CDR1 and CDR2 (germline): MGHDK, SYGVNS. V was trimmed by 5 bases and J by 6 bases, leaving 14 bases between them. Here immunoSEQ multiplex PCR was the method, and the copy in TCRdb shows in-frame clones only, minus some. The table lists more than 150,000 clones, 90% to 95% of them singletons. This sequence joins TRBV25-1 and TRBJ2-4; D is perhaps TRBD1 (6 bases). This sequence was found in a man aged 50-60 years with acute or convalescent COVID-19. What was sequenced was peripheral blood. DNA of the CDR3: TGTGCCAGCAGTAACAGGGCGTGGGGAAACATTCAGTACTTC. Translating it yields CASSNRAWGNIQYF.